Listed below are T cell receptor beta chains from one sample, sequenced in a study of T-cell reconstitution after alpha-beta-depleted transplantation in children. TCRdb called the PCR reads again in MiXCR, with one record for every CDR3 protein. The sample lists 450,000 to 500,000 distinct CDR3 sequences, under 15% occurring once. Sequencing was performed on PBMCs from the stem cell graft donor, taken from the stem cell graft. These receptors were collected from a human donor who donated a stem cell graft to a child with combined immunodeficiency. The CDR3 runs from the conserved cysteine through the conserved F or W. The D gene is left open where the match is weak. Only some rows state a clone size, as once, few, many or a class for expanded clones.

cdr3_nt	cdr3_aa	v_call	clone_size	cdr3_length	j_call	d_call
TGTGCCACCAGCGTAGTGACAGCTAGCACAGATACGCAGTATTTT	CATSVVTASTDTQYF	TRBV15	many	15	TRBJ2-3	NA
TGTGCCAGCAGCCAGGCCCCGGGACAGAGAAATGAAAAACTGTTTTTT	CASSQAPGQRNEKLFF	TRBV4-2	NA	16	TRBJ1-4	TRBD1
TGTGCCAGCAGTTTCTGGGAAGAGGAGACCCAGTACTTC	CASSFWEEETQYF	TRBV28	few	13	TRBJ2-5	NA
TGCAGCGCCTACACCGGGCAGGGGAACACTGAAGCTTTCTTT	CSAYTGQGNTEAFF	TRBV29-1	NA	14	TRBJ1-1	NA
TGTGCCAGCAGCTTAAACGTTATCTATGAGCAGTTCTTC	CASSLNVIYEQFF	TRBV7-9	few	13	TRBJ2-1	NA
TGTGCCAGCAGCGTAAGACTAGCGGGAGCCTCCAATGAGCAGTTCTTC	CASSVRLAGASNEQFF	TRBV9	NA	16	TRBJ2-1	TRBD2
TGTGCCAGCAGCTCGACGAACCCCGGACAGGGGGGGGACGAGCAGTACTTC	CASSSTNPGQGGDEQYF	TRBV13	NA	17	TRBJ2-7	TRBD1
TGTGCCAGCAGCTTAGCGCTAGCGGGAGCCCCAGATACGCAGTATTTT	CASSLALAGAPDTQYF	TRBV7-6	NA	16	TRBJ2-3	TRBD2
TGTGCCAGCAGACCTGTTTCTAGGGATTCACCCCTCCACTTT	CASRPVSRDSPLHF	TRBV27	few	14	TRBJ1-6	NA
TGTGCCAGCAGTTTCCCGGGACAGGGTATGGGTGAGCAGTTCTTC	CASSFPGQGMGEQFF	TRBV12-3/TRBV12-4	few	15	TRBJ2-1	TRBD1
TGTGCCAGCAGTTTCGGACTAGCGCCCGAGGATGCAGATACGCAGTATTTT	CASSFGLAPEDADTQYF	TRBV12-3/TRBV12-4	NA	17	TRBJ2-3	TRBD2
TGTGCCAGCGCGAACGACAGGAACAATGAGCAGTTCTTC	CASANDRNNEQFF	TRBV6-6	many	13	TRBJ2-1	NA
TGTGCCAGCACCCCGAGAAGGGAGCTCACTGAAGCTTTCTTT	CASTPRRELTEAFF	TRBV5-4	NA	14	TRBJ1-1	NA
TGTGCCAGCAGACTGGACAGGGGAGGAGAAAAACTGTTTTTT	CASRLDRGGEKLFF	TRBV6-5	many	14	TRBJ1-4	TRBD1
TGTGCCACCAGCAGAGGACAGCGAGATCAGCCCCAGCATTTT	CATSRGQRDQPQHF	TRBV15	few	14	TRBJ1-5	NA
TGTGCCAGCTCACCACTGAAGGGCCGTGAGACCCAGTACTTC	CASSPLKGRETQYF	TRBV18	NA	14	TRBJ2-5	NA
TGTGCCAGCAGCCAGGACGACATCCCTGGAAACACCATATATTTT	CASSQDDIPGNTIYF	TRBV3-1	NA	15	TRBJ1-3	NA
TGTGCCAGCAGCTTTCAGTCCGGCGTCGAGCAGTACTTC	CASSFQSGVEQYF	TRBV7-9	few	13	TRBJ2-7	NA
TGCGCCAGCATTCGGGGGCTAGCGGGGGCCGTTACGAGCTCCTACAATGAGCAGTTCTTC	CASIRGLAGAVTSSYNEQFF	TRBV10-2	few	20	TRBJ2-1	TRBD2
TGTGCCACAATACAGGGGGCGCGGTGTGAGCAGTTCTTC	CATIQGARCEQFF	TRBV24-1	many	13	TRBJ2-1	TRBD1
TGTGCCAGCAGTTCGGGGGGGGCGAAGGGCTATGGCTACACCTTC	CASSSGGAKGYGYTF	TRBV12-3/TRBV12-4	few	15	TRBJ1-2	NA
TGCGCCAGCAGCTTGACTGGACTAGCGGACAACACAGATACGCAGTATTTT	CASSLTGLADNTDTQYF	TRBV5-1	NA	17	TRBJ2-3	TRBD2
TGTGCCAGCAGCCAAGGAAACAATGAGCAGTTCTTC	CASSQGNNEQFF	TRBV7-9	many	12	TRBJ2-1	NA
TGTGCCAGCAGTCGACAGGGGATCAGTGGAAACACCATATATTTT	CASSRQGISGNTIYF	TRBV12-3/TRBV12-4	many	15	TRBJ1-3	TRBD1
TGTGCCAGCAGCCGTTCCGGGACAGGGCACTATGGCTACACCTTC	CASSRSGTGHYGYTF	TRBV3-1	NA	15	TRBJ1-2	TRBD1
TGTGCCAGCAGCCTTCACACAAGGACAGGGGAAAACACCATATATTTT	CASSLHTRTGENTIYF	TRBV6-1	NA	16	TRBJ1-3	TRBD1
TGTGCCAGCACCATCCCGGGGGCGATTTCCGATGAGCAGTTCTTC	CASTIPGAISDEQFF	TRBV5-5	few	15	TRBJ2-1	NA
TGTGCCAGCAGCTTACTGAACCTAGATGAGCAGTTCTTC	CASSLLNLDEQFF	TRBV7-8	NA	13	TRBJ2-1	NA
TGTGCCAGCAGCTTAGCCGCGAGTTCCCACAATGAGCAGTTCTTC	CASSLAASSHNEQFF	TRBV7-2	many	15	TRBJ2-1	NA
TGCGCCAGCAGCCATAAACTCCCTGGGACAGAGGCTTTCTTT	CASSHKLPGTEAFF	TRBV4-3	NA	14	TRBJ1-1	TRBD1
TGCGCCAGCAGCTCAACAGGGATCAATGAAAAACTGTTTTTT	CASSSTGINEKLFF	TRBV4-3	NA	14	TRBJ1-4	NA
TGCAGCGTTGAAGGGACAGTTCCCTACGAGCAGTACTTC	CSVEGTVPYEQYF	TRBV29-1	NA	13	TRBJ2-7	NA
TGTGCCAGCAGCCTCAGACAGCTACCTAATGAAAAACTGTTTTTT	CASSLRQLPNEKLFF	TRBV11-2	few	15	TRBJ1-4	NA
TGTGCCAGCAGCTTGGTTAATTCACCCCTCCACTTT	CASSLVNSPLHF	TRBV7-9	many	12	TRBJ1-6	NA
TGTGCCAGCAGCTCCTGGAAGACAGGCTTAAATGGCTACACCTTC	CASSSWKTGLNGYTF	TRBV7-8	NA	15	TRBJ1-2	NA
TGCGCCAGCCCCCCCATAACTAGCGGGAGGGCCTATCGAGAGACCCAGTACTTC	CASPPITSGRAYRETQYF	TRBV23-1	few	18	TRBJ2-5	TRBD2
TGTGCCAGCAGCACCATAGCGGGGGGGCCTGGTGAGCAGTTCTTC	CASSTIAGGPGEQFF	TRBV12-3/TRBV12-4	few	15	TRBJ2-1	TRBD2
TGTGCCAGCAGCTTATGGGGGGGGGCCGTCGTAGAGACCCAGTACTTC	CASSLWGGAVVETQYF	TRBV7-2	many	16	TRBJ2-5	NA
TGTGCCAGTGGGGTGGCGGATAACTACGAGCAGTACTTC	CASGVADNYEQYF	TRBV11-1	NA	13	TRBJ2-7	NA
TGTGCTACCGCGTCCAGCGGGGAAGAGACCCAGTACTTC	CATASSGEETQYF	TRBV12-3/TRBV12-4	many	13	TRBJ2-5	TRBD2
TGTGCCACCAGTGATGGGACAGGTCGAAGCTCCTACGAGCAGTACTTC	CATSDGTGRSSYEQYF	TRBV24-1	few	16	TRBJ2-7	TRBD1
TGCAGCGTTGCACCATTGGCTCCCTACGAGCAGTACTTC	CSVAPLAPYEQYF	TRBV29-1	many	13	TRBJ2-7	NA
TGCAGTGCTAGCCGGACGGGGAGGCCCTACGAGCAGTACTTC	CSASRTGRPYEQYF	TRBV20-1	many	14	TRBJ2-7	NA
TGCAGCGTGCGACAGGGGGAGTCCTACAATGAGCAGTTCTTC	CSVRQGESYNEQFF	TRBV29-1	many	14	TRBJ2-1	TRBD1
TGTGCCAGCAGCGCGGGGGGCGGTCAGCCCCAGCATTTT	CASSAGGGQPQHF	TRBV9	few	13	TRBJ1-5	NA
TGTGCCAGCAGCTTAGTACTAGCGGGAGTCTCCCACGAGCAGTACTTC	CASSLVLAGVSHEQYF	TRBV7-8	NA	16	TRBJ2-7	TRBD2
TGCAGCGTCCACCAGGGGGGGGATACGCAGTATTTT	CSVHQGGDTQYF	TRBV29-1	few	12	TRBJ2-3	NA
TGTGCCAGCTTTTCTTCGCTCAGGGGCCAATTCGCTCAGCCCCAGCATTTT	CASFSSLRGQFAQPQHF	TRBV28	NA	17	TRBJ1-5	NA
TGTGCCAGCAGGATTCGGGCACCGGACACTGAAGCTTTCTTT	CASRIRAPDTEAFF	TRBV27	NA	14	TRBJ1-1	NA
TGTGCCAGCAGTTTCGGCGGGAGTCCCACAGATACGCAGTATTTT	CASSFGGSPTDTQYF	TRBV12-3/TRBV12-4	few	15	TRBJ2-3	TRBD2
TGCGCCAGCAGCTTTGTGAGGGCGGGAGATACGCAGTATTTT	CASSFVRAGDTQYF	TRBV5-1	NA	14	TRBJ2-3	NA
TGTGCCAGCAGTTTAGGGCTGGGCAATCAGCCCCAGCATTTT	CASSLGLGNQPQHF	TRBV12-3/TRBV12-4	many	14	TRBJ1-5	NA
TGCGCCAGCAGCCTCCTTGTGGAGAGCTCTGGAAACACCATATATTTT	CASSLLVESSGNTIYF	TRBV4-3	NA	16	TRBJ1-3	NA
TGTGCCACGACTAGCGCGGTCGAGCAGTACTTC	CATTSAVEQYF	TRBV28	NA	11	TRBJ2-7	TRBD2
TGTGCCAGCAGTTTTAAGTACGGGGGGGAAAAAGAGACCCAGTACTTC	CASSFKYGGEKETQYF	TRBV28	NA	16	TRBJ2-5	TRBD2
TGCGCCAGCAGCCAAACGGACAGGGGGCGGAATCAGCCCCAGCATTTT	CASSQTDRGRNQPQHF	TRBV4-1	NA	16	TRBJ1-5	TRBD1
TGTGCCAGCAGCCAAAGATGGTACGGCGGAATCCAAGAGACCCAGTACTTC	CASSQRWYGGIQETQYF	TRBV7-3	few	17	TRBJ2-5	NA
TGTGCCAGCAGGAACCCTCGGGGCCCCGAGAATTCACCCCTCCACTTT	CASRNPRGPENSPLHF	TRBV6-1	few	16	TRBJ1-6	NA
TGTGCCAGCAGTCGGACCGTCGATCTGGAGCAGTTCTTC	CASSRTVDLEQFF	TRBV12-3/TRBV12-4	many	13	TRBJ2-1	NA